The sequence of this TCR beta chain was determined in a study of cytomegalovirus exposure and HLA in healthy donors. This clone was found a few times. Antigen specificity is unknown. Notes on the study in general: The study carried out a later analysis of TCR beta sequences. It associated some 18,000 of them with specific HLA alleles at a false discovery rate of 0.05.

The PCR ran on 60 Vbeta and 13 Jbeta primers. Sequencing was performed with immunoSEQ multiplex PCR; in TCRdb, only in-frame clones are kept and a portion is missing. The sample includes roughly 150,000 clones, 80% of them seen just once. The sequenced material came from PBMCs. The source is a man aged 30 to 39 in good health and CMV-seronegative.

CDR3 sequence reads: CASIVDRVIGTQYF. CDR3 bases: TGTGCCAGCATAGTCGACAGGGTGATCGGGACCCAGTACTTC. The chain has TRBV6-6 and TRBJ2-5, with 7 bases that match TRBD1. The CDR3 length is 14 residues. The junction had 12 bases not matched to a gene; V was cut back by 7 bases and J by 7 bases. Germline CDR1 MNHNY, CDR2 SVGAGI (reference sequence).